The source of this T cell receptor beta chain is a study of CD8+ T cells in alopecia areata. Reverse transcription of extracted RNA yielded cDNA, which provided the sequencing template. Sequencing was performed with immunoSEQ multiplex PCR; in TCRdb, only in-frame clones are kept and a portion is missing. Singletons are absent from the sample, which has some 120,000 clones. This clone was found a few times. Its antigen is not known. Gene names are the mouse ones. The sequence runs out 4 residues before the end of the CDR3; the remainder is reconstructed from the germline J gene. The germline CDR1 and CDR2 sequences are NSQYPW and LRSPGD (reference sequence). The CDR3 is made up of 14 amino acids. Study results and caveats: Compared with mice, patients displayed less clear TCR sharing, possibly for HLA-related reasons. Higher clonality and more expanded CD8+ clones appeared in lesional than normal scalp.

The sequenced sample was lesional skin. This clonotype originated in a C3H/HeJ mouse with alopecia areata. MHC haplotype here: H2-k. The chain links TRBV1 to TRBJ2-1, with 12 bases identical to TRBD1. Partial CDR3 DNA: TGCACCTGCAGCACCGGGACAGGGGGCGCT. Residues: CTCSTGTGGA. The entire CDR3 protein is CTCSTGTGGAEQFF.